This T cell receptor (beta chain) is from a study of shared clonotypes between healthy human individuals (dated by TCRdb to the early 2020s). General notes on the study: A couple of women and a few men aged 18 to 49 years were included in the cohort. Per donor, three plates each were used for CD4 naive and CD4 memory, two for CD8 naive, and one for CD8 memory. To estimate repertoire size and how much clonotypes are shared between individuals, the study performed deep sequencing of blood TCR repertoires from roughly five healthy adults. To increase sequencing depth and limit assay-specific biases, TCR repertoire library preparation and sequencing were carried out by different laboratories using diverse techniques. Between about 0.8 and 9 billion PBMCs per donor were obtained by leukapheresis. Overall results and qualifications from the work: Pairwise subsampling indicated that sequencing depth was expected to affect the degree of clonotype sharing among donors. Sampling was limited to blood, and TCR repertoires in tissue likely differ from TCR repertoires in blood. Because the study included only a small number of donors, the genetic and exposure-history diversity represented was limited. Rarefaction of sorted-subset datasets indicated incomplete sequencing despite the large sequencing depth. Naive subsets generally had larger estimated clonotype richness than memory subsets. When a few donors were compared, the shared fraction of clonotypes was 5% to 6.5% for naive CD4, approximately 3.5% for naive CD8, more than 2% for memory CD4, and less than 0.5% for memory CD8. Higher generation probabilities were observed for clonotypes shared by all four sorted-subset donors than for non-shared clonotypes.

The V end gives up 3 bases and the J end 8 bases, leaving 8 bases in the junction not matched to a gene. The germline V gene (reference sequence) specifies MNHEY as CDR1 and SMNVEV as CDR2. Including the terminal cysteine and phenylalanine, the CDR3 comprises 15 residues. CDR3 DNA is the only sequence kept; it has 45 bases, read in frame from the first base. CD8 naive samples consisted of CD45RO-negative cells that were positively selected for CCR7, yielding a CD45RA+CCR7+ population without TemRA cells. Healthy HIV-negative adults with no recently reported acute infections or vaccinations were included as donors. All donors were Caucasian adults living in Nashville, Tennessee, USA. Blood was collected by leukapheresis, and PBMCs were isolated by Ficoll-Histopaque density gradient centrifugation and then cryopreserved in liquid nitrogen vapor phase. Purity and quantity of every magnetically sorted T cell population were checked by analytical flow cytometry. Genomic DNA was isolated from every sorted fraction and measured by UV absorbance on a Nanodrop 2000c.

Using the deep immunoSEQ assay, TCR CDR3 regions were amplified from genomic DNA by multiplex PCR. For each cell subset, the extracted genomic DNA was distributed evenly across all wells of several immunoSEQ 96-well plates, and each plate served as one replicate. For sorted subsets, each replicate PCR was loaded with about 0.2 ug genomic DNA, equivalent to 25,000 to 30,000 T cell genomes. Purified libraries were measured with a Qubit 3.0 fluorometer, size-checked on a Bioanalyzer 2100, and measured again with the KAPA Library Quantification kit. A separate single-read 150-cycle Illumina NextSeq 550 flow cell was used to sequence each immunoSEQ 96-well plate. For the original study's pipeline: Because the immunoSEQ output included only junctional sequences and no quality scores, the filtering could not be the same as the filtering used for full-length reads. Sequences were annotated with PyIR, a Python wrapper for IgBLAST v1.9, and V/J genes and CDR3 were assigned using IMGT germline references. Reads were removed for weak V/J assignments (E-value above 1e-6), missing CDR3, stop codons, out-of-frame junctions, or ambiguous translated residues. A V3J clonotype was defined by an identical inferred V gene, J gene, and CDR3 amino acid sequence. Percentage overlap between repertoires was computed as shared unique clonotypes divided by the size of the smaller repertoire. RTK rarefaction, the Chao1 estimator, and Recon v2.1 estimates of unobserved clonotypes were used to assess repertoire richness. For all TCRbeta clonotypes obtained by the gDNA method from several donors, generation probabilities were computed with OLGA. TCRdb retrieved this table from immuneACCESS and kept in-frame rearrangements only. Not all clones are present; in checked studies, unresolved V genes account for under half, and no reason is known for the remainder. That table furnishes V, J and clone size, whereas the DNA furnished D and trimming. Present in this sample are roughly 590,000 clones, nearly 97% of which were seen just once. The top ten hold 0.095% to 0.12% of the sample.

Details on this clone: The specificity of this receptor is unknown. No per-base quality is available; no much larger clone lies one base away.

The rearranged chain carries TRBV27 and TRBJ2-4; TRBD2 fits 9 bases in the junction. Sample: naive CD8+ T cells sorted from blood. The cell subset or site label, as the study defines it: CD45RA+CCR7+. This TCR came from a woman aged 25 to 39 in good health. The CDR3 region: CASSLISGRWDIQYF. The nucleotides are TGTGCCAGCAGTTTGATTAGCGGGAGATGGGACATTCAGTACTTC.